This T cell receptor beta chain is from a study of OX40 agonist ivuxolimab in advanced cancers. The overall study: An agonistic anti-OX40 (CD134) antibody, ivuxolimab, was used to treat the patients.

This clone turned up a few times. Data came from immunoSEQ multiplex PCR; TCRdb stores just in-frame clones and leaves some out. The table has about 36,000 clones, 65% to 80% seen once. The sample here was CD4+ or CD8+ T cells sorted from blood, taken in a trial of the OX40 agonist ivuxolimab. The receptor's source is an adult with an advanced solid tumor such as melanoma, head and neck, liver or kidney cancer.

The CDR3, as DNA: TGTGCCAGCAGAATACTAGCGGGGGGGCCGGATACGCAGTATTTT. Protein: CASRILAGGPDTQYF. The V and J genes are TRBV28 and TRBJ2-3, with TRBD2 identical over 13 bases. The CDR3 loop spans 15 amino acids. Germline CDR1 reads MDHEN; CDR2 reads SYDVKM. V lost 6 bases to trimming and J lost 6 bases; unmatched junction nucleotides: 6.